The source of this T cell receptor (beta chain) is a study of blood T cell repertoires in COVID-19. For the study at large: There were acute and convalescent COVID-19 samples, and they came from the United States, Italy and Spain. T cells, B-cell-depleted T cells, or PBMCs supplied cDNA or gDNA.

This clone was observed once. Using immunoSEQ multiplex PCR, the repertoire was profiled, and TCRdb retains in-frame clones only, with some absent. The top ten clones hold approximately 1.3% of a sample with around 100,000 clones, roughly 81% of them seen once. The CDR3 consists of 14 residues. The germline V and J ends were trimmed by 0 bases and 1 base, with 7 bases remaining between them. CDR1 and CDR2 (germline): ENHRY, SYGVKD. Sample: peripheral blood. This TCR was sampled from a middle-aged man with acute or convalescent COVID-19. This chain links TRBV10-3 with TRBJ2-7; D is unresolved. The DNA for the CDR3 is TGTGCCATCAGTGAGTCCCTCCAGTCCTACGAGCAGTACTTC. This gives the protein CAISESLQSYEQYF.